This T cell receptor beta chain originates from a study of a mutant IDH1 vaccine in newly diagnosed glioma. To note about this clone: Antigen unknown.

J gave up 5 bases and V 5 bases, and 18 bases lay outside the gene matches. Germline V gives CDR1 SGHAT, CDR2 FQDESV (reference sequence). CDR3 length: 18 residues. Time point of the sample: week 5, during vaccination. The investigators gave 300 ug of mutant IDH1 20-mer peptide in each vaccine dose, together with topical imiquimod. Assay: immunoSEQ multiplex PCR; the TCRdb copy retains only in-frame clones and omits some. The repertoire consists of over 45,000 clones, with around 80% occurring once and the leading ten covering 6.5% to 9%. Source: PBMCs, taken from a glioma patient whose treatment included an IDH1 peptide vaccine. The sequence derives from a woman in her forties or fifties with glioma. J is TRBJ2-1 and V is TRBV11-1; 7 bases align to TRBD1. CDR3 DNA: TGTGCCAGCAGCCGTACGGGGACGCGGACAGGCGATAACAATGAGCAGTTCTTC. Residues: CASSRTGTRTGDNNEQFF. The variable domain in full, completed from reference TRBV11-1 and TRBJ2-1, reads EAEVAQSPRYKITEKSQAVAFWCDPISGHATLYWYRQILGQGPELLVQFQDESVVDDSQLPKDRFSAERLKGVDSTLKIQPAELGDSAMYLCASSRTGTRTGDNNEQFFGPGTRLTVL.